Listed below are T cell receptor beta chains from one sample, sequenced in a study of cytomegalovirus exposure and HLA in healthy donors. Data came from immunoSEQ multiplex PCR; TCRdb stores just in-frame clones and leaves some out. The data contain 140,000 to 150,000 clones, around 90% of them singletons. The sequenced sample was PBMCs. All receptors come from a middle-aged woman in good health and CMV-seronegative. The conserved cysteine and the conserved F or W are not part of the CDR3 here. The order of the fields is V gene, CDR3 protein.

V gene: TRBV6-5; CDR3 protein: ASSYPAGEQF
V gene: TRBV5-1; CDR3 protein: ASSLDRAYEQY
V gene: TRBV7-8; CDR3 protein: ASSPEDSLTLYEQY
V gene: TRBV29-1; CDR3 protein: SVGPSGYYEQY
V gene: TRBV5-1; CDR3 protein: ASSLTAGSGKETQY
V gene: TRBV5-6; CDR3 protein: ASSLGRGRAF
V gene: TRBV6-1; CDR3 protein: ASSILAGGRETQY
V gene: TRBV19; CDR3 protein: ASSSGLGGSVRQGYNEQF
V gene: TRBV28; CDR3 protein: ASSFRDKNYEQY
V gene: TRBV6-1; CDR3 protein: ASTLAGGATDTQY
V gene: TRBV6-5; CDR3 protein: ASRSGTESGYT
V gene: TRBV2; CDR3 protein: ASSDWTEGGYT
V gene: TRBV9; CDR3 protein: ASSAGTGGYEQY
V gene: TRBV10-1; CDR3 protein: ASSGDSLGSYNEQF
V gene: TRBV11-3; CDR3 protein: ASSLGGAGVSVEQY
V gene: TRBV30; CDR3 protein: AWSPGGTSEQY
V gene: TRBV28; CDR3 protein: ASSQGQGASEAF
V gene: TRBV29-1; CDR3 protein: SVTSGRVTGTGELF
V gene: TRBV11-1; CDR3 protein: ASSLGRHTDTQY
V gene: TRBV7-8; CDR3 protein: ASSSRLSSGTYNEQF
V gene: TRBV19; CDR3 protein: ASSSAGITRNEKLF
V gene: TRBV2; CDR3 protein: ASRGGETYEQY
V gene: TRBV15; CDR3 protein: ATSLRQGPYEQY
V gene: TRBV5-1; CDR3 protein: ASSPYSGANVLT
V gene: TRBV28; CDR3 protein: ASSIQGAYEQY
V gene: TRBV27; CDR3 protein: ASSRTQGKIGNEQF
V gene: TRBV19; CDR3 protein: ASSIHLNGEQF
V gene: TRBV5-5; CDR3 protein: ASSYGQGTDTQY
V gene: TRBV27; CDR3 protein: ASKIRRGAGANVLT
V gene: TRBV10-2; CDR3 protein: ASYKTGELF
V gene: TRBV19; CDR3 protein: ASARDWNNEQF
V gene: TRBV5-1; CDR3 protein: ASSGSAASSYEQY
V gene: TRBV15; CDR3 protein: ATSRDPGGNQPQH
V gene: TRBV11-2; CDR3 protein: ASSVRQTGDTIY
V gene: TRBV4-2; CDR3 protein: ASSQQLGGNNEQF
V gene: TRBV18; CDR3 protein: ASSSGLAGINEQF
V gene: TRBV7-9; CDR3 protein: ASSLAQEAYYGYT
V gene: TRBV6-1; CDR3 protein: ASSEGHSVNEQF
V gene: TRBV2; CDR3 protein: ASSYSESNQPQH
V gene: TRBV30; CDR3 protein: AWGIGAQETQY
V gene: TRBV5-1; CDR3 protein: ASSSGTSDVDTQY